These 18 T cell receptor beta chains were all obtained from the same sample, sequenced in a study of identical twins. TCRdb ran MiXCR on the 5' RACE reads and lists one entry per CDR3 protein. The table records 250,000 or so distinct CDR3 sequences, around 8% of them present only once. These same records also appear under a second study, on yellow fever vaccine responses in identical twins.

Sequenced sample: CD8+ T cells sorted from blood. All receptors come from a woman aged 18-29 years in good health.

This clonotype has only a few counts. This chain links TRBV6-2 or TRBV6-3 with TRBJ2-3; D gene uncertain. Trimming took 2 bases from V and 5 from J, leaving 29 bases between them. The germline gives CDR1 MNHEY, CDR2 SVGEGT. The CDR3 is 20 amino acids. The DNA of the CDR3 is TGTGCCAGCAGTTACCCTTCAAACCCCGACATGGCACTACCGGGAGATACGCAGTATTTT. Its translation is CASSYPSNPDMALPGDTQYF.

This clonotype has just a few counts. V is TRBV4-1 and J is TRBJ2-3; the D call may be TRBD1 or TRBD2 (5 bases each). The CDR3 has 15 amino acids. V was shortened by 2 bases and J by 2 bases, with 11 bases between the two germline ends. Germline loops: CDR1 MGHRA, CDR2 YSYEKL. The CDR3 DNA reads TGCGCCAGCAGCCAACTCCGGGGCCCCACAGATACGCAGTATTTT. Its translation is CASSQLRGPTDTQYF.

This clonotype was seen repeatedly, ten times or more. The rearrangement links TRBV5-6 to TRBJ2-1, with D possibly being TRBD2 (6 bases). Deletions cut 2 bases from V and 6 bases from J, with 12 bases between. Looked up from germline, CDR1 is SGHDT and CDR2 is YYEEEE. This CDR3 is built from 14 residues. CDR3 in amino acids: CASSFPGGGNEQFF. The CDR3 coding sequence is TGTGCCAGCAGCTTTCCCGGGGGAGGCAATGAGCAGTTCTTC.

The sample holds many counts of this clonotype. This chain links TRBV14 with TRBJ2-7, with no clear D. V was cut by 1 base and J by 4 bases, with 5 bases left in between. CDR3 length: 12 residues. Germline V gives CDR1 SGHDN, CDR2 FVKESK. The CDR3 DNA is TGTGCCAGCAGCCAAGGGTGGTACGAGCAGTACTTC. Its protein product is CASSQGWYEQYF.

This clonotype was observed many times. This chain connects TRBV29-1 to TRBJ2-1, with a weak D call TRBD1 (6 bases). The CDR3 is made up of 15 amino acids. The V gene's germline CDR1 is SQVTM and CDR2 ANQGSEA. V lost 1 base, J lost 0 bases, and 10 bases lay in between. Here the CDR3 DNA reads TGCAGCGTTGAAGGGGACATCCACTCCTACAATGAGCAGTTCTTC. Translation gives CSVEGDIHSYNEQFF.

The chain links TRBV6-2 or TRBV6-3 to TRBJ2-2; 7 positions agree with TRBD2. V trimming: 0 bases; J trimming: 0 bases; junction bases outside the gene matches: 4. This CDR3 is built from 17 residues. The V gene's germline CDR1 is MNHEY and CDR2 SVGEGT. The CDR3 coding sequence is TGTGCCAGCAGTTACTCTACGGGACTAACGAACACCGGGGAGCTGTTTTTT. As protein: CASSYSTGLTNTGELFF.

Only a few counts were recorded for this clonotype. V gene TRBV7-3 combines with J gene TRBJ2-3; 11 bases agree with TRBD2. The CDR3 sequence is 15 residues long. Germline values: CDR1 SGHTA, CDR2 FQGTGA. The ends lost 3 bases at V and 6 bases at J; junction bases unmatched: 5. The CDR3 DNA is TGTGCCAGCAGCTTCACTAGCGGGGGTAGGGATACGCAGTATTTT. The encoded protein is CASSFTSGGRDTQYF.

V and J are TRBV3-1 and TRBJ1-6, with D unclear. The germline V gene encodes CDR1 LGHDT and CDR2 YNNKEL (reference sequence). Trimming cost V 4 bases and J 14 bases, with 15 bases left between them. The CDR3 runs to 13 residues. The chain's CDR3 is CASSPRASPALHF. For the CDR3, the DNA is TGTGCCAGCAGCCCTCGGGCTAGTCCTGCCCTCCACTTT.

This clonotype was counted at least ten times. DNA of the CDR3: TGTGCCAGCAGCTTGGCTCAGGCCCTCCAAGAGACCCAGTACTTC. This encodes CASSLAQALQETQYF. The chain recombines TRBV5-6 with TRBJ2-5; D not certain. CDR3 length: 15 residues. Germline loops: CDR1 SGHDT, CDR2 YYEEEE. V was shortened by 0 bases and J by 1 base, with 10 bases between the two germline ends.

The sample holds a few counts of this clonotype. CDR3 sequence reads: CASSIFLGGGYEQYF. CDR3 nucleotides: TGTGCCAGCAGTATTTTTTTGGGGGGTGGCTACGAGCAGTACTTC. This chain joins TRBV28 and TRBJ2-7; TRBD2 might be the D (6 bases). Germline lookup yields CDR1 MDHEN and CDR2 SYDVKM. The CDR3 runs 15 residues. Trimming shortened V by 5 bases and J by 3 bases, and 17 bases separated the two germline ends.

The genes are TRBV2 and TRBJ2-7; 8 bases map to TRBD1. The V gene's germline CDR1 is SNHLY and CDR2 FYNNEI. The trim removed 3 bases at V and 0 bases at J, leaving 1 base unmatched. This CDR3 is 14 amino acids long. The CDR3 DNA reads TGTGCCAGCAGTGAGGGACAGGCCTCCTACGAGCAGTACTTC. It specifies CASSEGQASYEQYF.

This clonotype was seen more than once but under ten times. V and J are TRBV3-1 and TRBJ2-1; 10 nucleotides line up with TRBD2. This CDR3 is built from 16 residues. V lost 5 bases to trimming and J lost 5 bases; unmatched junction nucleotides: 9. The germline V gene encodes CDR1 LGHDT and CDR2 YNNKEL (reference sequence). CDR3 DNA sequence: TGTGCCAGCAGCGCATATCTAGCGGGGGTGAACAATGAGCAGTTCTTC. Residues: CASSAYLAGVNNEQFF.

The chain couples TRBV7-9 to TRBJ2-1; D may be TRBD1 (5 bases). The CDR3 contains 16 residues. V was shortened by 5 bases and J by 15 bases, with 29 bases between the two germline ends. Per germline, CDR1 SEHNR and CDR2 FQNEAQ (reference sequence). CDR3 nucleotide sequence: TGTGCCAGCAGCGGAACGACGACATTAGGGGTGAGATCTCTGTTCTTC. As protein: CASSGTTTLGVRSLFF. The complete variable domain, with remaining parts taken from reference TRBV7-9 and TRBJ2-1, reads DTGVSQNPRHKITKRGQNVTFRCDPISEHNRLYWYRQTLGQGPEFLTYFQNEAQLEKSRLLSDRFSAERPKGSFSTLEIQRTEQGDSAMYLCASSGTTTLGVRSLFFGPGTRLTVL.

The rearrangement uses TRBV20-1 and TRBJ2-7; D is unclear. From germline, CDR1 is DFQATT and CDR2 SNEGSKA (reference sequence). V lost 1 base and J lost 6, with 10 bases in between. The CDR3 length is 12 residues. The CDR3, as DNA: TGCAGTGCTAGAGTCGGAGCCCTCGAGCAGTACTTC. This gives the protein CSARVGALEQYF.

This clonotype has ten or more counts. This sequence joins TRBV6-2 or TRBV6-3 and TRBJ2-7; TRBD1 might be the D (5 bases). Germline V CDR1 and CDR2: MNHEY, SVGEGT. V lost 2 bases to trimming and J lost 2 bases, with 10 bases between them. The CDR3 sequence is 14 residues long. The CDR3 region is CASSYRSTAYEQYF. The CDR3 nucleotides read TGTGCCAGCAGTTACAGATCGACAGCCTACGAGCAGTACTTC.

There are many counts of this clonotype. V and J are TRBV7-9 and TRBJ1-2; no clear D. The CDR3 runs 9 residues. CDR1 is SEHNR, CDR2 FQNEAQ, per germline (reference sequence). V lost 4 bases to trimming and J lost 12 bases, with 6 bases between them. CDR3 nucleotides: TGTGCCAGCAGCTCCCCGAACACCTTC. Translating gives CASSSPNTF. The whole variable domain, remainder taken from reference TRBV7-9 and TRBJ1-2, is DTGVSQNPRHKITKRGQNVTFRCDPISEHNRLYWYRQTLGQGPEFLTYFQNEAQLEKSRLLSDRFSAERPKGSFSTLEIQRTEQGDSAMYLCASSSPNTFGSGTRLTVV.

This clonotype has a count of ten or more. The CDR3 DNA is TGTGCCACTATGGACAGGGTGGATGGCTACACCTTC. Translated: CATMDRVDGYTF. The chain has TRBV27 and TRBJ1-2; 8 bases are a match to TRBD1. Germline loops: CDR1 MNHEY, CDR2 SMNVEV (reference sequence). The CDR3 loop spans 12 amino acids. J was trimmed by 6 bases and V by 10 bases; bases with no gene match: 7.

This clonotype was found many times. The rearrangement joins TRBV29-1 to TRBJ2-7; D not certain. The CDR3 length is 13 residues. The V gene lost 4 bases and the J gene lost 3 bases, with 13 bases spanning the gap. Germline CDR1 and CDR2: SQVTM and ANQGSEA. The CDR3 sequence is CSVGADSFYEQYF. The CDR3 region has the DNA TGCAGCGTTGGGGCGGATTCATTCTACGAGCAGTACTTC.